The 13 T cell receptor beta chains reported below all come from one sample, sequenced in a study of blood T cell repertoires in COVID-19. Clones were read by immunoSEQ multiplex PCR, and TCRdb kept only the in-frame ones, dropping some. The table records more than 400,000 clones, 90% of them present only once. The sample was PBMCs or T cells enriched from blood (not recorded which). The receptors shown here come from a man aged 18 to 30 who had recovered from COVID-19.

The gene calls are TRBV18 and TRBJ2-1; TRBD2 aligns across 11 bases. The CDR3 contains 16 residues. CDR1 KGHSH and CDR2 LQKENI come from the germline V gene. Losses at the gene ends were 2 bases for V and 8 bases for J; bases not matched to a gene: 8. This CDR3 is CASSPSGTSGSDEQFF. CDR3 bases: TGTGCCAGCTCACCATCCGGGACTAGCGGTAGCGATGAGCAGTTCTTC.

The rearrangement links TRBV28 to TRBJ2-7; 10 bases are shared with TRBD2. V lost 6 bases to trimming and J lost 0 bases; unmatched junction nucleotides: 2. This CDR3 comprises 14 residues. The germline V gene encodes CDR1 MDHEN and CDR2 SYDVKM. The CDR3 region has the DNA TGTGCCAGCAGAGCGGGAGGGAGCTCCTACGAGCAGTACTTC. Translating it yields CASRAGGSSYEQYF.

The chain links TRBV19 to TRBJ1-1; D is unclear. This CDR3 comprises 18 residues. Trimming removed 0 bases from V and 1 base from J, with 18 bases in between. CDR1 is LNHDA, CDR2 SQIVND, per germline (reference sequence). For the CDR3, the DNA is TGTGCCAGTAGTATAGATGAAACGGGGAGCCGAAGGAACACTGAAGCTTTCTTT. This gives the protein CASSIDETGSRRNTEAFF.

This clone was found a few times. In DNA form, the CDR3 reads TGTGCCACCGAGGGGGTTCGGTATGGCTACACCTTC. The encoded protein is CATEGVRYGYTF. The chain recombines TRBV19 with TRBJ1-2; tentative D call: TRBD1 (6 bases). Germline CDR1 and CDR2: LNHDA and SQIVND (reference sequence). The V end was cut by 10 bases, the J end by 5 bases, with 14 bases between. The CDR3 contains 12 residues.

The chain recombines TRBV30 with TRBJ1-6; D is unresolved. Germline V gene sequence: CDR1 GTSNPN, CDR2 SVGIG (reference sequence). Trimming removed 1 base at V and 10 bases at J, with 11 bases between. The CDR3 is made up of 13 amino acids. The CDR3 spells CAWSGQPNSPLHF. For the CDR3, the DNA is TGTGCCTGGAGTGGACAACCGAACTCACCCCTCCACTTT.

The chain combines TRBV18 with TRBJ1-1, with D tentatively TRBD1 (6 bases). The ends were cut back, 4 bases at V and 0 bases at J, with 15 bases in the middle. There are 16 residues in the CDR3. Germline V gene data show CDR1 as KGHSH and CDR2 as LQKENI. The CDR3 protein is CASSHSQGIMNTEAFF. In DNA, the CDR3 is TGTGCCAGCTCACACTCGCAGGGGATAATGAACACTGAAGCTTTCTTT.

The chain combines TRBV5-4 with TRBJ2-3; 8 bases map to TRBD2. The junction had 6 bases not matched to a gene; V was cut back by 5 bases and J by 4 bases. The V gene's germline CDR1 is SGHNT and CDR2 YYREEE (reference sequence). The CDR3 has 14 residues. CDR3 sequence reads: CASRLAGRPDTQYF. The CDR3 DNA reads TGTGCCAGCAGGTTAGCGGGACGCCCAGATACGCAGTATTTT. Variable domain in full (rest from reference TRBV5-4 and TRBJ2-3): ETGVTQSPTHLIKTRGQQVTLRCSSQSGHNTVSWYQQALGQGPQFIFQYYREEENGRGNFPPRFSGLQFPNYSSELNVNALELDDSALYLCASRLAGRPDTQYFGPGTRLTVL.

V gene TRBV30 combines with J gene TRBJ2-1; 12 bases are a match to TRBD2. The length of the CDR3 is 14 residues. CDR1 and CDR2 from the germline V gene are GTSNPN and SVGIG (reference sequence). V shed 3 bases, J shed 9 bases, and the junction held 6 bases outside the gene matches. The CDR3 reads CAWRKASGRGEQFF. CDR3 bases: TGTGCCTGGAGAAAGGCTAGCGGGAGGGGTGAGCAGTTCTTC.

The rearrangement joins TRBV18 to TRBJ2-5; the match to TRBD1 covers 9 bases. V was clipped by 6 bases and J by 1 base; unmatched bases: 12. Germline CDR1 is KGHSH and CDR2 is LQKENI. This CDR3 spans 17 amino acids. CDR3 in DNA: TGTGCCAGCTCGCCCTCCCGACTACAGGGGGCCCAAGAGACCCAGTACTTC. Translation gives CASSPSRLQGAQETQYF. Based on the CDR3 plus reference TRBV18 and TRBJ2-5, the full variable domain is NAGVMQNPRHLVRRRGQEARLRCSPMKGHSHVYWYRQLPEEGLKFMVYLQKENIIDESGMPKERFSAEFPKEGPSILRIQQVVRGDSAAYFCASSPSRLQGAQETQYFGPGTRLLVL.

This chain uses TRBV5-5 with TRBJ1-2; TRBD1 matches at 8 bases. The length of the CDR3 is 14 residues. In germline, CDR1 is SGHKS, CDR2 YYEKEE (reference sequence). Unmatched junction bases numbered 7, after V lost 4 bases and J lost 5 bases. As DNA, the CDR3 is TGTGCCAGCAGCCCCAGGGACAGGCAATATGGCTACACCTTC. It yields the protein CASSPRDRQYGYTF.

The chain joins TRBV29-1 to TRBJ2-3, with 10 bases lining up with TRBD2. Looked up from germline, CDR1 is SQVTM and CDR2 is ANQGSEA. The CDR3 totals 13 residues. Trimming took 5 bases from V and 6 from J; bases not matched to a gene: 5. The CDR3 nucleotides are TGCAGCGTTCAGCGGGGGGGCCTTGATACGCAGTATTTT. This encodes CSVQRGGLDTQYF.

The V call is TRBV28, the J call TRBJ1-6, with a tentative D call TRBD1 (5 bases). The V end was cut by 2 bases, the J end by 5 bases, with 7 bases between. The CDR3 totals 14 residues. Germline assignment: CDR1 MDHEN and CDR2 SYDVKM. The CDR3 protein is CASSLIRDNSPLHF. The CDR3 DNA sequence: TGTGCCAGCAGTTTAATCAGGGATAATTCACCCCTCCACTTT.

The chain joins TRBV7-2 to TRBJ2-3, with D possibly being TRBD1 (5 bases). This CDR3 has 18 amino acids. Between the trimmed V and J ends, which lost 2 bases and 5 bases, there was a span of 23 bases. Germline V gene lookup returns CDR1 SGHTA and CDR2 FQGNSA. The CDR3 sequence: CASSLFFTRGRVKDTQYF. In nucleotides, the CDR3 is TGTGCCAGCAGCTTATTTTTCACCCGCGGCAGGGTTAAAGATACGCAGTATTTT.